This TCR beta chain stems from a study of response to subunit inactivated influenza vaccine. Study-level results: After each seasonal influenza vaccination, few new T cells are recruited, the authors suggested.

This clonotype was observed a handful of times. Its antigen is unidentified. TCRdb passed the RT-PCR reads through MiXCR, listing each CDR3 protein once. The table lists 500,000 to 600,000 distinct CDR3 sequences, approximately 7.1% of them singletons, with over 10% in the top ten. The source is a man in his fifties or sixties who received an inactivated influenza vaccine. The source was PBMCs from blood, collected around 2 years after vaccination.

The chain's CDR3 is CAWSTPRDRANYGYTF. CDR3 sequence (DNA): TGTGCCTGGAGTACTCCCCGGGACAGGGCTAACTATGGCTACACCTTC. The chain uses TRBV30 and TRBJ1-2; the match to TRBD1 covers 9 bases. This CDR3 contains 16 residues. Unmatched junction bases numbered 7, after V lost 2 bases and J lost 0 bases. Looked up from germline, CDR1 is GTSNPN and CDR2 is SVGIG (reference sequence).